This is a list of T cell receptor beta chains from one sample in a study of T cell repertoires in cytomegalovirus infection. TCRdb re-derived calls from the reads in MiXCR, one entry per CDR3 protein. The sample yields about 140,000 distinct CDR3 sequences, roughly 32% seen once. These receptors are not linked to any known antigen. The sample was CD8+ T cells from cultured PBMCs, taken from culture after CMV antigen stimulation. The receptors were sampled from a human donor in good health (CMV status not recorded). Some clones in this sample may be carry-over from other donors' samples. The CDR3 runs from the conserved cysteine through the conserved F or W. Fields, in order: V gene, clone size, D gene, J gene, CDR3 protein. The D gene is left open where the match is weak. Clone size appears in some rows only: once, few, many, or a class for an expanded clone.

TRBV6-1	.	TRBD1	TRBJ2-1	CASSWTGGYEQFF
TRBV28	.	TRBD1	TRBJ1-2	CASTSPPTGPYGYTF
TRBV7-6	few	.	TRBJ2-3	CASSRDPGTDTQYF
TRBV27	.	.	TRBJ1-3	CASSELSSGNTIYF
TRBV27	few	TRBD2	TRBJ2-1	CTSGGTLNNEQFF
TRBV28	few	TRBD2	TRBJ2-5	CASSRISGGALETQYF
TRBV4-2	.	.	TRBJ1-4	CASSLREKLFF
TRBV27	once	.	TRBJ1-3	CASSPTGHTGNTIYF
TRBV19	few	TRBD2	TRBJ2-5	CASSQPVAGAHEETQYF
TRBV20-1	many	.	TRBJ1-6	CSARDISSSPLHF
TRBV28	few	TRBD1	TRBJ1-5	CASTRQGVSNQPQHF
TRBV6-6	.	.	TRBJ2-7	CASSPPGGTKTYEQYF
TRBV7-2	.	.	TRBJ2-7	CASSLNSIYEQYF
TRBV27	.	TRBD1	TRBJ2-7	CASSPSSGTGPLGQYF
TRBV29-1	.	.	TRBJ2-7	CSVEDRHRVGLYEQYF
TRBV6-6	.	TRBD2	TRBJ2-5	CASSYQRGGAETQYF
TRBV6-2/TRBV6-3	.	.	TRBJ1-5	CASSPPAGIGRPQHF
TRBV12-3/TRBV12-4	.	.	TRBJ2-5	CASRPGEQETQYF
TRBV7-9	.	.	TRBJ1-1	CASSLFGGNTEAFF